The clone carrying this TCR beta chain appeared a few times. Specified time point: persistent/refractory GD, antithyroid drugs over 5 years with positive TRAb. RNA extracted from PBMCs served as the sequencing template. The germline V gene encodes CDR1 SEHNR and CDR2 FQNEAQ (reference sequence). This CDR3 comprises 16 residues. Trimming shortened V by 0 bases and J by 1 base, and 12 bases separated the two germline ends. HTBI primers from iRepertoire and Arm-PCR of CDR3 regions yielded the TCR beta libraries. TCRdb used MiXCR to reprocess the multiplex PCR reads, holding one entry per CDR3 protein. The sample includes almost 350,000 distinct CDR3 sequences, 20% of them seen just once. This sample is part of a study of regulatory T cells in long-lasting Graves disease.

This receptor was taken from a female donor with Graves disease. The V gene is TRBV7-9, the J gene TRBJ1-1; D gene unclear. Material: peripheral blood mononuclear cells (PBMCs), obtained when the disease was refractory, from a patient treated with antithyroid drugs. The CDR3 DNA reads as TGTGCCAGCAGCTTAGCCGACATTGAGGGGAACACTGAAGCTTTCTTT. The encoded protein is CASSLADIEGNTEAFF.